This is a list of T cell receptor beta chains from one sample in a study of cytomegalovirus exposure and HLA in healthy donors. Measured with immunoSEQ multiplex PCR; TCRdb has only the in-frame clones, and not every one. The profile covers about 140,000 clones, with around 90% appearing a single time and more than 0.5% taken by the ten largest. The source material was PBMCs. These receptors originate from a woman aged 40 to 55 in good health and CMV-seronegative. Both conserved end residues are part of each CDR3. D genes are given only for firm matches. Some rows have no size entry. The others give once, few or many, or a class for an expanded clone.

abundance	j_gene	v_gene	d_gene	CDR3aa	CDR3nt
NA	TRBJ1-3	TRBV5-6	NA	CASSLGGASSSGNTIYF	TGTGCCAGCAGCTTGGGTGGGGCCTCAAGCTCTGGAAACACCATATATTTT
once	TRBJ1-1	TRBV5-1	TRBD1	CASSRDSGGTEAFF	TGCGCCAGCAGTAGGGACAGCGGGGGGACTGAAGCTTTCTTT
NA	TRBJ1-2	TRBV6-5	TRBD1	CASSYAFGTGYGYTF	TGTGCCAGCAGTTACGCTTTCGGGACAGGGTATGGCTACACCTTC
few	TRBJ2-7	TRBV5-4	NA	CASSLGRDSYEQYF	TGTGCCAGCAGCTTGGGCCGCGACTCCTACGAGCAGTACTTC
NA	TRBJ2-7	TRBV6-6	NA	CASSYDIHYEQYF	TGTGCCAGCAGTTACGACATCCACTACGAGCAGTACTTC
NA	TRBJ2-5	TRBV5-4	NA	CASSLDHSRAQYF	TGTGCCAGCAGCTTGGATCACAGCAGGGCCCAGTACTTC
NA	TRBJ2-7	TRBV28	NA	CASHPRTRISYEQYF	TGTGCCAGCCATCCCCGAACTCGTATTTCCTACGAGCAGTACTTC
NA	TRBJ1-2	TRBV28	NA	CASSFRGNYGYTF	TGTGCCAGCAGCTTCAGGGGCAACTATGGCTACACCTTC
NA	TRBJ2-5	TRBV5-1	NA	CASSSQLAGETQYF	TGCGCCAGCAGCTCTCAGCTGGCGGGGGAGACCCAGTACTTC
NA	TRBJ2-3	TRBV4-1	TRBD1	CASSQVQGNPPTDTQYF	TGCGCCAGCAGCCAAGTACAGGGGAACCCTCCCACAGATACGCAGTATTTT
once	TRBJ2-3	TRBV7-6	NA	CASSFGGLSTDTQYF	TGTGCCAGCAGCTTCGGCGGGCTAAGCACAGATACGCAGTATTTT
NA	TRBJ2-2	TRBV7-3	NA	CASSSQVTGELFF	TGTGCCAGCAGCTCTCAGGTTACCGGGGAGCTGTTTTTT
few	TRBJ1-1	TRBV5-4	NA	CASSFAQTNTEAFF	TGTGCCAGCAGCTTCGCACAGACGAACACTGAAGCTTTCTTT
NA	TRBJ2-1	TRBV12-2	NA	CASRSRGARNNEQFF	TGTGCAAGTCGCTCCCGGGGGGCGCGAAACAATGAGCAGTTCTTC
NA	TRBJ1-3	TRBV5-4	NA	CASSSTSSGRRNTIYF	TGTGCCAGCAGCTCCACTTCATCCGGAAGGCGGAACACCATATATTTT
NA	TRBJ2-3	TRBV29-1	NA	CSFPGTSSSTDTQYF	TGCAGCTTCCCTGGGACTTCGTCTAGCACAGATACGCAGTATTTT
NA	TRBJ2-2	TRBV11-3	NA	CASSLAKRATGELFF	TGTGCCAGCAGCTTAGCGAAGCGGGCCACCGGGGAGCTGTTTTTT
once	TRBJ2-4	TRBV7-9	NA	CASSPHRDMNSIQYF	TGTGCCAGCAGCCCCCACCGGGACATGAATTCCATTCAGTACTTC
NA	TRBJ1-4	TRBV11-2	NA	CASSLDSRSELFF	TGTGCCAGCAGCTTAGATTCGAGGTCGGAACTGTTTTTT
NA	TRBJ2-3	TRBV5-5	TRBD2	CASSLYLSSGGTDTQYF	TGTGCCAGCAGCTTGTACCTTTCTAGCGGGGGCACAGATACGCAGTATTTT
NA	TRBJ2-1	TRBV7-2	TRBD2	CASSFLAGGPIEQFF	TGTGCCAGCAGCTTCCTAGCGGGAGGGCCGATTGAGCAGTTCTTC
few	TRBJ2-3	TRBV4-3	TRBD1	CASSQGTVAGDTQYF	TGCGCCAGCAGCCAGGGGACAGTAGCAGGGGATACGCAGTATTTT
NA	TRBJ1-4	TRBV7-8	TRBD1	CASSRGLVPIEKLFF	TGTGCCAGCAGCAGGGGGCTTGTTCCGATAGAAAAACTGTTTTTT
NA	TRBJ2-3	TRBV13	TRBD2	CASSFDKLAGGPDTQYF	TGTGCCAGCAGCTTCGACAAACTAGCGGGAGGGCCCGATACGCAGTATTTT
NA	TRBJ2-6	TRBV10-3	NA	CAISASSGANVLTF	TGTGCCATCAGTGCCAGCTCTGGGGCCAACGTCCTGACTTTC
NA	TRBJ2-2	TRBV7-3	NA	CASKLAPTGELFF	TGTGCCAGCAAATTAGCCCCCACCGGGGAGCTGTTTTTT
NA	TRBJ2-7	TRBV5-1	NA	CASSMGLLYEQYF	TGCGCCAGCAGCATGGGACTCCTTTACGAGCAGTACTTC
NA	TRBJ2-2	TRBV28	NA	CASSLSPGNTGELFF	TGTGCCAGCAGTTTATCGCCTGGCAACACCGGGGAGCTGTTTTTT
NA	TRBJ1-1	TRBV6-5	TRBD1	CASSSSRAGGLAFF	TGTGCCAGCAGTTCATCCCGGGCAGGGGGACTAGCTTTCTTT
NA	TRBJ2-1	TRBV7-8	NA	CASSSVGGSYNEQFF	TGTGCCAGCAGCTCCGTAGGAGGCTCCTACAATGAGCAGTTCTTC
NA	TRBJ2-7	TRBV6-1	TRBD1	CASTRTGTGAYEQYF	TGTGCCAGCACTAGAACCGGGACAGGGGCCTACGAGCAGTACTTC
few	TRBJ1-2	TRBV19	NA	CASTPSQGNYGYTF	TGTGCCAGTACCCCATCGCAGGGCAACTATGGCTACACCTTC
NA	TRBJ1-3	TRBV7-2	NA	CASSPLGGAAGNTIYF	TGTGCCAGCAGCCCCCTAGGCGGGGCGGCTGGAAACACCATATATTTT
NA	TRBJ2-3	TRBV5-1	TRBD1	CASSLGTGGPDTQYF	TGCGCCAGCAGCCTCGGGACAGGGGGCCCAGATACGCAGTATTTT
NA	TRBJ2-1	TRBV5-1	TRBD2	CASSLAEGLAVYNEQFF	TGCGCCAGCAGCTTGGCCGAGGGACTAGCGGTCTACAATGAGCAGTTCTTC
NA	TRBJ2-2	TRBV5-1	NA	CASSLVSVRTVNGELFF	TGCGCCAGCAGCTTGGTATCAGTCCGGACAGTTAACGGGGAGCTGTTTTTT
NA	TRBJ2-1	TRBV4-3	NA	CASSLLSFGQGSYNEQFF	TGCGCCAGCAGCCTACTATCCTTCGGGCAGGGCTCCTACAATGAGCAGTTCTTC
NA	TRBJ2-2	TRBV25-1	NA	CASSELNTGELFF	TGTGCCAGCAGTGAATTAAACACCGGGGAGCTGTTTTTT
NA	TRBJ2-7	TRBV5-5	NA	CASSLGALSYEQYF	TGTGCCAGCAGCTTGGGGGCCCTCTCCTACGAGCAGTACTTC
NA	TRBJ1-5	TRBV10-3	NA	CAIGSPEGNQPQHF	TGTGCCATCGGTAGCCCGGAGGGCAATCAGCCCCAGCATTTT
NA	TRBJ1-2	TRBV5-4	TRBD1	CASSFDRGHGYTF	TGTGCCAGCAGCTTCGACAGGGGGCATGGCTACACCTTC
NA	TRBJ2-1	TRBV27	TRBD2	CASSFAGLDYNEQFF	TGTGCCAGCAGTTTCGCGGGACTAGACTACAATGAGCAGTTCTTC
NA	TRBJ2-3	TRBV7-9	NA	CASSLTVLRGRGGTDTQYF	TGTGCCAGCAGCTTAACCGTTCTACGGGGCAGGGGAGGGACAGATACGCAGTATTTT
NA	TRBJ1-5	TRBV21-1	NA	CASSTQGWGNQPQHF	TGTGCCAGCAGCACACAGGGGTGGGGTAATCAGCCCCAGCATTTT
NA	TRBJ2-3	TRBV11-3	TRBD2	CASSSILAGVSDTQYF	TGTGCCAGCAGCTCCATACTAGCGGGAGTCTCAGATACGCAGTATTTT
NA	TRBJ2-2	TRBV10-2	TRBD2	CATTEDLLGLANTGELFF	TGCGCCACCACAGAGGACCTTTTAGGACTAGCGAACACCGGGGAGCTGTTTTTT
NA	TRBJ1-2	TRBV5-6	TRBD1	CASSWRDRNYGYTF	TGTGCCAGCAGCTGGCGGGACAGGAACTATGGCTACACCTTC
NA	TRBJ2-7	TRBV27	NA	CASRDTLTTYEQYF	TGTGCCAGCAGGGACACTCTTACAACCTACGAGCAGTACTTC
NA	TRBJ2-1	TRBV4-1	TRBD2	CASSDPTSGGNEQFF	TGCGCCAGCAGCGACCCGACTAGCGGGGGCAATGAGCAGTTCTTC
NA	TRBJ1-3	TRBV2	NA	CASETGDNVGNTIYF	TGTGCCAGCGAGACGGGTGATAACGTTGGAAACACCATATATTTT
NA	TRBJ2-2	TRBV9	TRBD2	CASSVGLAGVRDTGELFF	TGTGCCAGCAGCGTAGGCCTAGCGGGAGTACGGGACACCGGGGAGCTGTTTTTT
NA	TRBJ2-5	TRBV25-1	NA	CASSVRGGGGSGETQYF	TGTGCCAGCTCAGTGAGGGGGGGAGGCGGGAGCGGTGAGACCCAGTACTTC